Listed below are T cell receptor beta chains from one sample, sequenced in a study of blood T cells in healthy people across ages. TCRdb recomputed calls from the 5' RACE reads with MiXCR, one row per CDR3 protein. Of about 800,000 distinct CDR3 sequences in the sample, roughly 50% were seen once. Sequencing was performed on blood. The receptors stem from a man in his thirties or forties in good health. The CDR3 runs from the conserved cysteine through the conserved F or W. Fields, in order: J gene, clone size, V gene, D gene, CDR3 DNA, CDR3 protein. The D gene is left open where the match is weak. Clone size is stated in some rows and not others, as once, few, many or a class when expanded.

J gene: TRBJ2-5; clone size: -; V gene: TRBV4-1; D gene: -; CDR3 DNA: TGCGCCAGCAGCCAAGATAGTACTTACCAAGAGACCCAGTACTTC; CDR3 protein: CASSQDSTYQETQYF
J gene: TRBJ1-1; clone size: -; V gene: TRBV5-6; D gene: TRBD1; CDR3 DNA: TGTGCCAGCAGACCTTTGACAGGGGTTCAAGCGGCTTTCTTT; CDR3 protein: CASRPLTGVQAAFF
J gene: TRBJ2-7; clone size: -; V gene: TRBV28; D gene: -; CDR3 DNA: TGTGCCAGCAGTCCCCCAGCACTGGGGGCCTACGAGCAGTACTTC; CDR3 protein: CASSPPALGAYEQYF
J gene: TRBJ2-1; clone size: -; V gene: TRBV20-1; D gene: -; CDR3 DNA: TGCAGTACTAGTCGGGGGCCTTCGGGGAATGAGCAGTTCTTC; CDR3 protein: CSTSRGPSGNEQFF
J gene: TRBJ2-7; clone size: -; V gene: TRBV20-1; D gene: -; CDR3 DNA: TGCAGTGCCCCTTTCCGGGGTCTCGGGACCTACGAGCAGTACTTC; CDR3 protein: CSAPFRGLGTYEQYF
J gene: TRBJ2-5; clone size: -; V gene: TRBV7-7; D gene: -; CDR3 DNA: TGTGCCAGCAGCGTCGGACTGGTCAGGCCCCAGTACTTC; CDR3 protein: CASSVGLVRPQYF
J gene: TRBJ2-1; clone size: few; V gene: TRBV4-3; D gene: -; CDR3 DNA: TGCGCCAGCAGCAACCTGGGAGAGTACAATGAGCAGTTCTTC; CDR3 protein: CASSNLGEYNEQFF
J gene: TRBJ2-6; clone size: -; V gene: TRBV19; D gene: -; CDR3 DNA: TGTGCCAGTAGTAAAACCTCCGGGACAGGGGCCAACGTCCTGACTTTC; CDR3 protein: CASSKTSGTGANVLTF
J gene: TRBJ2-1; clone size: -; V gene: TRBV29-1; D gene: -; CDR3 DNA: TGCAGCGTTGTGACCGGAGAGCAGTTCTTC; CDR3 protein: CSVVTGEQFF
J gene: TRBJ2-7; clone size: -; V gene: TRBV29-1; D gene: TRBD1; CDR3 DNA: TGCAGCGGTGGACAGGGCCTTGAGCAGTACTTC; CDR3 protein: CSGGQGLEQYF
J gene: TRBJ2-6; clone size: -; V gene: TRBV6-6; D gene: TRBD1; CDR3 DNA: TGTGCCAGCATTCCCGGACAGGGGGCGTCTGGGGCCAACGTCCTGACTTTC; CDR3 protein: CASIPGQGASGANVLTF
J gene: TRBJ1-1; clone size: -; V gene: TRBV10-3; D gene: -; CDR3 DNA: TGTGCCATCAGTAGGAGGGGAGGCAACACTGAAGCTTTCTTT; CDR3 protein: CAISRRGGNTEAFF
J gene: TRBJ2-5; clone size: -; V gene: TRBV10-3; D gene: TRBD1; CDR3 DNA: TGTGCCATCAGCACGGACAGGTCCGATGAGCAGTACTTC; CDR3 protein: CAISTDRSDEQYF
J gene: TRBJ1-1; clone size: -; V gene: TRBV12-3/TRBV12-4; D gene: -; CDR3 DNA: TGTGCCAGCAGCTTCGCGGGGGGAGGCGGCACTGAAGCTTTCTTT; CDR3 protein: CASSFAGGGGTEAFF
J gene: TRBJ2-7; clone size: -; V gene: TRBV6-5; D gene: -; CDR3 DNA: TGTGCCAGCAGTTACGGTTGGGGATTTAGCTCCTACGAGCAGTACTTC; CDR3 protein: CASSYGWGFSSYEQYF
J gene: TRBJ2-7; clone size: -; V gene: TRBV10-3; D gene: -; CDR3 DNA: TGTGCCATCAGTGAGTCGGGCGCCGCCGAGCAGTACTTC; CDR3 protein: CAISESGAAEQYF
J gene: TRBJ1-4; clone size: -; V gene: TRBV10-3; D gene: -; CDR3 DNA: TGTGCCATCAGTGACGCCCTAGGGGAAAAACTGTTTTTT; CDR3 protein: CAISDALGEKLFF
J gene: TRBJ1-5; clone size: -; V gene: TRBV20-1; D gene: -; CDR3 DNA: TGCAGTGCTAGACCCCGGGACTTCGGGCCCCAGCATTTT; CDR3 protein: CSARPRDFGPQHF
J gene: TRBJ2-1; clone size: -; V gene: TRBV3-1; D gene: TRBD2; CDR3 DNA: TGTGCCAGCAGCCTACTAGCGGGAGGTGAGAATGAGCAGTTCTTC; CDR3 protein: CASSLLAGGENEQFF
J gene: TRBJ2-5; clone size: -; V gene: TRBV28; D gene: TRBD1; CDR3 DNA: TGTGCCAGCAGCGCTCTCCAGGGGGCGCGGGGCAGGGAGACCCAGTACTTC; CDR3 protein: CASSALQGARGRETQYF
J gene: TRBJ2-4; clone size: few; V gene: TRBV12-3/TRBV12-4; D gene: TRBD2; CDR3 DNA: TGTGCCAGCAGAGCAAGGACTAGCGGCTTCGAGGAGCAGTACTTC; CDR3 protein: CASRARTSGFEEQYF
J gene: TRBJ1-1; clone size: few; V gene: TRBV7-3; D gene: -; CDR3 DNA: TGTGCCAGCAGCTTAGGGCAGGTCACTGAAGCTTTCTTT; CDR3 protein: CASSLGQVTEAFF
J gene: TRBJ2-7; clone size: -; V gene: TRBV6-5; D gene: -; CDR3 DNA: TGTGCCGCCGGGACGGCGACCTACGAGCAGTACTTC; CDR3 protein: CAAGTATYEQYF
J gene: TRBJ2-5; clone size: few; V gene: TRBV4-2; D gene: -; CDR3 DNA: TGTGCCAGCAGCCAAGTTGGGGGGGAGACCCAGTACTTC; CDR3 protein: CASSQVGGETQYF
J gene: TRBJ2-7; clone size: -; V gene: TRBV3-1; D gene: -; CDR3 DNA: TGTGCCAGCAGCCAAGTGACCTCCGAGTACGAGCAGTACTTC; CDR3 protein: CASSQVTSEYEQYF
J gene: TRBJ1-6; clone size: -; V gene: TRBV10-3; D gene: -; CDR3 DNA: TGTGCCATCAGTATACAGCAGAGGCTTAATTCACCCCTCCACTTT; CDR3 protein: CAISIQQRLNSPLHF
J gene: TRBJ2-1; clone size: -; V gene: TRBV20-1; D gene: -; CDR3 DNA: TGCAGTGCTAGTCGAGGGCAGATGGAGCAGTTCTTC; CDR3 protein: CSASRGQMEQFF
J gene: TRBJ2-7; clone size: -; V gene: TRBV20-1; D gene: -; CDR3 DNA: TGCAGTGCTAGAGATGGGGGGTTCGAGCAGTACTTC; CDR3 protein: CSARDGGFEQYF
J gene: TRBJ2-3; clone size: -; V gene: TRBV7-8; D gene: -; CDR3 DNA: TGTGTTGTTCCGGGCGGGGCTAGCACGGGAACAGATACGCAGTATTTT; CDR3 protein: CVVPGGASTGTDTQYF
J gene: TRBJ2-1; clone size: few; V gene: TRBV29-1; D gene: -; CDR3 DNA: TGCAGCGTTGAAGATCTTGGAGCTTTTGAGCAGTTCTTC; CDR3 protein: CSVEDLGAFEQFF
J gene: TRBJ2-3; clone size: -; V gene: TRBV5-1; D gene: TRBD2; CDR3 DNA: TGCGCCAGCAGCCTAGGGACTAGCAGCCAAGATACGCAGTATTTT; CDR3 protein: CASSLGTSSQDTQYF
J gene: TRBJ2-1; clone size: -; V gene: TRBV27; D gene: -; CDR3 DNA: TGTGCCAGCAGTCTAACTAGGACACTCTTCAATGAGCAGTTCTTC; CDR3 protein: CASSLTRTLFNEQFF
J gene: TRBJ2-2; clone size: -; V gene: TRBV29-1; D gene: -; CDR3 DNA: TGCAGCGTTGAAGTTCCCGGGGTCGGGGAGCTGTTTTTT; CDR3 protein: CSVEVPGVGELFF
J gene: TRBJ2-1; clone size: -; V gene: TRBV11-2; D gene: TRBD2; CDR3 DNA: TGTGCCAGCAGCTCTCCGACTAGCGGGGACTGGGATGAGCAGTTCTTC; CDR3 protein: CASSSPTSGDWDEQFF
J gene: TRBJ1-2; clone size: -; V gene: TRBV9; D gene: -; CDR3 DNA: TGTGCCAGCAGCGGAGGGACCCTGGGGGGAGATGGCTACACCTTC; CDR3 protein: CASSGGTLGGDGYTF
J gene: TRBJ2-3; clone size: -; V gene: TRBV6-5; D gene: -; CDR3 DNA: TGTGCCAGCAGACCGACTAGGCGGGATACGCAGTATTTT; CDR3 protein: CASRPTRRDTQYF
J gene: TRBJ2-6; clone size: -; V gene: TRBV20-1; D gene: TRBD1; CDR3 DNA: TGCAGTGCTAGAGAAGGGGGCTCATCTGGGGCCAACGTCCTGACTTTC; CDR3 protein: CSAREGGSSGANVLTF
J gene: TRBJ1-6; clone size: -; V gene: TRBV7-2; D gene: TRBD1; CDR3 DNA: TGTGCCAGCAGCTTAGGACAGGGGTATAGACCCCTCCACTTT; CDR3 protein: CASSLGQGYRPLHF
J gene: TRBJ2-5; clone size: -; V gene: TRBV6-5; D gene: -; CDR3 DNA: TGTGCCAGCAGTTACTCGGGTCACCATCGAGAGACCCAGTACTTC; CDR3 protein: CASSYSGHHRETQYF
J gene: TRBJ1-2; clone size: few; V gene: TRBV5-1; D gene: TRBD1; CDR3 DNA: TGCGCCAGCAGCATGACAGGGGACGATGGCTACACCTTC; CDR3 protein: CASSMTGDDGYTF
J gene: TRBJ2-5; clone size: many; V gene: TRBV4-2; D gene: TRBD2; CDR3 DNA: TGTGCCAGCAGCCAAGATGGCGGGGGGGCCCCAGAGACCCAGTACTTC; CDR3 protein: CASSQDGGGAPETQYF
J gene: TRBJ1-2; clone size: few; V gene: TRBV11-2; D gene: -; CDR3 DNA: TGTGCCAGCAGCTTTTCGGAGGGGTCTTATGGCTACACCTTC; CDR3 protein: CASSFSEGSYGYTF
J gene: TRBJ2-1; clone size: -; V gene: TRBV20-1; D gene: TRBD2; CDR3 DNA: TGCAGTGCTAGCGGGGGGGAGACGAGGTACAATGAGCAGTTCTTC; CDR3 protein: CSASGGETRYNEQFF
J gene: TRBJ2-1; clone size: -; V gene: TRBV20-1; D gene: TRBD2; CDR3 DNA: TGCAGTGCTAGGAGAATAGCGGGGGGTGGAAGCAATGAGCAGTTCTTC; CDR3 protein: CSARRIAGGGSNEQFF
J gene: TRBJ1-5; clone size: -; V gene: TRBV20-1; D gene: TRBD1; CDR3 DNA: TGCAGTGCTTCCGCCTCCCTCCCGGGACAGGTTTACAATCAGCCCCAGCATTTT; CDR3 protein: CSASASLPGQVYNQPQHF
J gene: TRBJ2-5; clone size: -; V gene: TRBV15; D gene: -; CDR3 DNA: TGTGCCACCAGCAGAACAGGAGGGGGAGAGACCCAGTACTTC; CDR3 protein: CATSRTGGGETQYF
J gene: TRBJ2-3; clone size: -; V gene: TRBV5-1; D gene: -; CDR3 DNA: TGCGCCAGCAGCTTGTGGGGACCACCTGCTAGCACAGATACGCAGTATTTT; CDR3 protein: CASSLWGPPASTDTQYF
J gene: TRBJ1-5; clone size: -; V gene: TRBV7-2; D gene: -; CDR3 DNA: TGTGCCAGCAGCTTAGACGACTATAGCAATCAGCCCCAGCATTTT; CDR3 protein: CASSLDDYSNQPQHF
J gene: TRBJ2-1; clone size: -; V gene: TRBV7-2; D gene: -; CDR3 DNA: TGTGCCAGCATCCCCGCGGGGCTTTTTTGGAATGAGCAGTTCTTC; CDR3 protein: CASIPAGLFWNEQFF
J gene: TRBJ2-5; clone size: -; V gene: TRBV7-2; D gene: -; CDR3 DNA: TGTGCCAGCAGCCTAACGATCACAGAGGGCAAGACCCAGTACTTC; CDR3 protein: CASSLTITEGKTQYF